This is a list of T cell receptor beta chains from one sample in a study of shared clonotypes between healthy human individuals. This table comes from immunoSEQ multiplex PCR, and its TCRdb copy is limited to in-frame clones, with some not included. Among fewer than 1.8 million clones listed, less than 99% were seen once. The sequenced material came from naive CD4+ T cells sorted from blood. These TCRs come from a man younger than 40 in good health. Each CDR3 is given with its conserved first and last residue. Fields, in order: J gene, clone size, V gene, D gene, CDR3 protein, CDR3 DNA. D genes are given only for firm matches. The size entry is marked missing in some rows and otherwise reads once, few, many or a size class.

>TRBJ1-4|.|TRBV6-1|TRBD1
CASRGTVNEKLFF
TGTGCCAGCAGAGGGACAGTTAATGAAAAACTGTTTTTT
>TRBJ2-2|.|TRBV7-8|.
CASSWGTGELFF
TGTGCCAGCAGCTGGGGAACCGGGGAGCTGTTTTTT
>TRBJ2-1|.|TRBV29-1|.
CSVGGVYNEQFF
TGCAGCGTTGGAGGCGTTTACAATGAGCAGTTCTTC
>TRBJ1-3|.|TRBV7-9|.
CASSSGVSGNTIYF
TGTGCCAGCAGCTCGGGTGTCTCTGGAAACACCATATATTTT
>TRBJ2-1|.|TRBV5-1|.
CASSLEQSSYNEQFF
TGCGCCAGCAGCTTGGAACAGAGCTCCTACAATGAGCAGTTCTTC
>TRBJ2-7|.|TRBV27|.
CASSSRLLSDEQYF
TGTGCCAGCAGTTCCAGGCTGCTTAGCGACGAGCAGTACTTC
>TRBJ2-7|.|TRBV6-5|.
CASSYYRSNYEQYF
TGTGCCAGCAGTTATTACAGGTCAAACTACGAGCAGTACTTC
>TRBJ2-5|.|TRBV7-9|.
CASSFDSHRGETQYF
TGTGCCAGCAGCTTCGACAGCCACCGGGGAGAGACCCAGTACTTC
>TRBJ1-2|.|TRBV7-9|.
CASSSATATNYGYTF
TGTGCCAGCAGCTCGGCGACCGCTACTAACTATGGCTACACCTTC
>TRBJ2-5|.|TRBV27|.
CASSPGWGKAQETQYF
TGTGCCAGCAGCCCAGGGTGGGGGAAGGCCCAAGAGACCCAGTACTTC
>TRBJ1-2|.|TRBV5-8|.
CASSPPRARSYTF
TGTGCCAGCAGCCCTCCCCGGGCGAGAAGCTACACCTTC
>TRBJ2-5|.|TRBV5-1|.
CASSLGDGSRETQYF
TGCGCCAGCAGCTTGGGGGACGGGAGTAGAGAGACCCAGTACTTC
>TRBJ1-4|.|TRBV30|.
CAWRPCPISTRRNEKLFF
TGTGCCTGGAGACCTTGTCCTATAAGTACCCGGAGAAATGAAAAACTGTTTTTT
>TRBJ2-7|once|TRBV14|TRBD1
CASSLWTGAEQYF
TGTGCCAGCAGCCTATGGACAGGGGCCGAGCAGTACTTC